This TCR beta chain was sequenced in a study of response to subunit inactivated influenza vaccine. TCRdb re-derived calls from the RT-PCR reads in MiXCR, one entry per CDR3 protein. The sample has about 650,000 distinct CDR3 sequences, about 14% seen once. Details on this clonotype: Antigen specificity is unknown.

Notes on the study in general: There was a suggestion from the authors that each seasonal influenza vaccination recruits few new T cells.

The CDR3 is 15 amino acids. CDR1 is SGHRS and CDR2 is YFSETQ in the germline V gene. Trimming at V came to 4 bases and at J to 2 bases, leaving 5 bases not matched to a gene. The chain joins TRBV5-1 to TRBJ1-3, with 8 bases that match TRBD1. The source is a man between 45 and 60 years old who received an inactivated influenza vaccine. The sample was PBMCs from blood, taken roughly 2 weeks before vaccination. CDR3 region: CASSPRGPAGNTIYF. DNA of the CDR3: TGCGCCAGCAGCCCCAGGGGGCCCGCTGGAAACACCATATATTTT.